A selection of T cell receptor beta chains follows, all from one sample in a study of post-analysis software for immune sequencing data. TCRdb ran MiXCR on the PCR reads and lists one entry per CDR3 protein. The sample contains roughly 800,000 distinct CDR3 sequences, 46% of which appear only once. The sample consisted of blood. These receptors were obtained from a girl aged 5 to 17 with multiple sclerosis. CDR3s include the opening cysteine and the closing phenylalanine or tryptophan. D genes are given only for firm matches. Clone size is given for some rows only: seen once, a few or many times, or a class if the clone is expanded.

clone size | J gene | V gene | D gene | CDR3 protein | CDR3 DNA
. | TRBJ2-1 | TRBV10-3 | TRBD2 | CAISDPTSLNEQFF | TGTGCCATCAGTGACCCGACTAGCCTGAATGAGCAGTTCTTC
few | TRBJ2-7 | TRBV6-1 | . | CASSDSHESYEQYF | TGTGCCAGCAGTGACAGTCACGAGTCCTACGAGCAGTACTTC
. | TRBJ2-5 | TRBV7-9 | . | CASSKGGFAETQYF | TGTGCCAGCAGCAAAGGGGGATTTGCGGAGACCCAGTACTTC
few | TRBJ1-2 | TRBV29-1 | . | CSVESGFGGYTF | TGCAGCGTTGAGTCGGGATTCGGTGGCTACACCTTC
. | TRBJ2-3 | TRBV7-9 | TRBD1 | CASRPRTGGRTDTQYF | TGTGCCAGCAGACCACGGACAGGGGGACGGACAGACACGCAGTATTTT
. | TRBJ2-1 | TRBV20-1 | . | CSARQGTTYNEQFF | TGCAGTGCTAGACAGGGGACCACCTACAATGAGCAGTTCTTC
. | TRBJ2-5 | TRBV29-1 | . | CSACQPQGLRGAETQYF | TGCAGCGCGTGTCAACCTCAGGGGCTAAGAGGAGCAGAGACCCAGTACTTC
few | TRBJ2-5 | TRBV12-3/TRBV12-4 | . | CASSLGTPGTQYF | TGTGCCAGCAGTTTAGGAACTCCCGGGACCCAGTACTTC
few | TRBJ1-2 | TRBV12-5 | . | CASGLGGGADGYTF | TGTGCTAGTGGTCTCGGAGGAGGGGCGGATGGCTACACCTTC
. | TRBJ2-1 | TRBV12-3/TRBV12-4 | . | CASSTGPGGTEQFF | TGTGCCAGCTCCACGGGGCCGGGCGGAACTGAGCAGTTCTTC
few | TRBJ2-3 | TRBV6-2/TRBV6-3 | . | CASSYIGSTDTQYF | TGTGCCAGCAGTTACATCGGGAGCACAGATACGCAGTATTTT
few | TRBJ2-7 | TRBV10-3 | . | CAISEGTGPSDEQYF | TGTGCCATCAGTGAAGGAACTGGGCCGAGTGACGAGCAGTACTTC
. | TRBJ2-3 | TRBV6-5 | . | CATSPGAPTDTQYF | TGTGCCACTTCCCCCGGGGCTCCCACAGATACGCAGTATTTT
. | TRBJ2-7 | TRBV20-1 | TRBD1 | CSATTGSSSYEQYF | TGCAGTGCGACGACAGGGTCCAGCTCCTACGAGCAGTACTTC
few | TRBJ2-3 | TRBV20-1 | . | CSATRTTSTDTQYF | TGCAGTGCTACCCGGACAACTAGCACAGATACGCAGTATTTT
few | TRBJ2-1 | TRBV7-9 | TRBD1 | CASSWDSSYNEQFF | TGTGCCAGCAGCTGGGACAGCTCCTACAATGAGCAGTTCTTC
. | TRBJ2-1 | TRBV5-1 | TRBD2 | CASSGTRISNPGFEQFF | TGCGCCAGCAGCGGGACTAGGATCTCTAACCCCGGCTTTGAGCAGTTCTTC
few | TRBJ2-7 | TRBV29-1 | TRBD1 | CSVLLQGAGEQYF | TGCAGCGTTCTTTTACAGGGGGCGGGCGAGCAGTACTTC
. | TRBJ2-2 | TRBV27 | . | CASSGPGAGTGELFF | TGTGCCAGCAGCGGTCCGGGGGCGGGCACCGGGGAGCTGTTTTTT
. | TRBJ2-1 | TRBV20-1 | . | CSARALLGEQFF | TGCAGTGCTAGAGCCTTACTTGGTGAGCAGTTCTTC
. | TRBJ2-7 | TRBV20-1 | TRBD1 | CSARLHPGQGIDEQYF | TGCAGTGCTAGACTACATCCGGGACAGGGGATCGACGAGCAGTACTTC
. | TRBJ2-5 | TRBV28 | . | CASSLAWRQRQETQYF | TGTGCCAGCAGTTTAGCCTGGAGGCAGAGACAAGAGACCCAGTACTTC
. | TRBJ2-4 | TRBV28 | . | CASSLQRGTQGNIQYF | TGTGCCAGCAGTTTACAACGGGGCACACAAGGGAACATTCAGTACTTC
. | TRBJ2-6 | TRBV5-1 | . | CASSSLGGGANVLTF | TGCGCCAGCAGCTCCCTTGGAGGTGGGGCCAACGTCCTGACTTTC
medium-sized | TRBJ2-1 | TRBV12-3/TRBV12-4 | . | CASSPGVTVNEQFF | TGTGCCAGCAGTCCAGGGGTAACGGTGAATGAGCAGTTCTTC
few | TRBJ1-1 | TRBV12-3/TRBV12-4 | . | CASSPETAEAFF | TGTGCCAGCAGTCCAGAGACAGCTGAAGCTTTCTTT
few | TRBJ2-7 | TRBV29-1 | . | CSVAVKVDEQYF | TGCAGCGTTGCGGTGAAGGTGGACGAGCAGTACTTC
few | TRBJ2-1 | TRBV15 | TRBD2 | CATHTSGVYNEQFF | TGTGCCACCCATACTAGCGGGGTTTACAATGAGCAGTTCTTC
. | TRBJ2-1 | TRBV29-1 | TRBD2 | CSVRLAGPSSYNEQFF | TGCAGCGTGAGACTAGCGGGGCCGAGCTCCTACAATGAGCAGTTCTTC
. | TRBJ1-1 | TRBV29-1 | . | CSVDGTVNTEAFF | TGCAGCGTTGATGGGACGGTGAACACTGAAGCTTTCTTT
. | TRBJ2-3 | TRBV7-9 | TRBD2 | CASRRTKGTSENQGTQYF | TGTGCCAGCAGACGTACGAAAGGGACTAGCGAGAACCAGGGTACGCAGTATTTT
few | TRBJ2-3 | TRBV24-1 | TRBD2 | CATSPGTRLTDTQYF | TGTGCCACTTCGCCCGGGACTAGACTCACAGATACGCAGTATTTT
many | TRBJ2-7 | TRBV10-3 | . | CAISRDSTYEQYF | TGTGCCATCAGTCGCGACAGCACCTACGAGCAGTACTTC
few | TRBJ2-7 | TRBV20-1 | . | CSATEIDEQYF | TGCAGTGCTACAGAGATCGACGAGCAGTACTTC
. | TRBJ2-3 | TRBV4-3 | . | CASSQGQGMGGTDTQYF | TGCGCCAGCAGCCAAGGCCAGGGTATGGGGGGCACAGATACGCAGTATTTT
few | TRBJ2-4 | TRBV24-1 | . | CATSDPSGGAKNIQYF | TGTGCCACCAGTGACCCCAGTGGGGGTGCCAAAAACATTCAGTACTTC
few | TRBJ2-3 | TRBV5-1 | . | CASSSGRGGSTDTQYF | TGCGCCAGCAGTTCGGGGAGAGGCGGATCCACAGATACGCAGTATTTT
few | TRBJ2-4 | TRBV29-1 | TRBD1 | CSGTGTGYGNIQYF | TGCAGCGGCACCGGGACAGGGTATGGGAACATTCAGTACTTC
. | TRBJ2-1 | TRBV7-9 | TRBD2 | CASSPRGTSVSNEQFF | TGTGCCAGCAGCCCAAGGGGGACTAGCGTCTCGAATGAGCAGTTCTTC